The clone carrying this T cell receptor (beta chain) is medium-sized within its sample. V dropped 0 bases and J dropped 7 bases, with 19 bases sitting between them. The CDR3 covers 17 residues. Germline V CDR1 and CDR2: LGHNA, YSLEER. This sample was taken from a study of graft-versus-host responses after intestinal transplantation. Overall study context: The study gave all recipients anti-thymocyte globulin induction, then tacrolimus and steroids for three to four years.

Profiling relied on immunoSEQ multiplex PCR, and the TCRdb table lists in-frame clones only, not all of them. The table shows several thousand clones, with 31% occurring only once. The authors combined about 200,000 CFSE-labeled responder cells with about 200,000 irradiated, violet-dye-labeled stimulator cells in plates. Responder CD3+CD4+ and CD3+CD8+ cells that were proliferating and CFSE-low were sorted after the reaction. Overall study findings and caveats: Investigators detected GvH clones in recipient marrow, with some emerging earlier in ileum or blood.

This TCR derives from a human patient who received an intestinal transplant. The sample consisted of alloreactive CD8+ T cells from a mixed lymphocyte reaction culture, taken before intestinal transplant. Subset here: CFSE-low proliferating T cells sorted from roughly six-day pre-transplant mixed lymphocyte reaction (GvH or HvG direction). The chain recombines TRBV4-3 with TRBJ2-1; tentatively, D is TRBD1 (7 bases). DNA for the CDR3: TGCGCCAGCAGCCAAGATCGGTCAGGGGGACTTAGAAATGAGCAGTTCTTC. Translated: CASSQDRSGGLRNEQFF.